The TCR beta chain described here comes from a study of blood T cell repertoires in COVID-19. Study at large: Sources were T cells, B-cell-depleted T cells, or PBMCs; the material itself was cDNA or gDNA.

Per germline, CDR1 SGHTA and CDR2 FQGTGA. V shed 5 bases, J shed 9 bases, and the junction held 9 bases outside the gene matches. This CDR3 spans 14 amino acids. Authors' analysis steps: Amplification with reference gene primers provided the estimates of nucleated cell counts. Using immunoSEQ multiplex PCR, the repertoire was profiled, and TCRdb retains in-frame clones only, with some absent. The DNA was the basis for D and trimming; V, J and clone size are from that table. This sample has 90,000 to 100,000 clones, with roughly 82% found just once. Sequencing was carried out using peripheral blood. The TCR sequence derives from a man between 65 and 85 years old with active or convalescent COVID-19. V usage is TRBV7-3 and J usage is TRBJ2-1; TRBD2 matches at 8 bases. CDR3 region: CASSVGTRPGEQFF. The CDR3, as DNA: TGTGCCAGCAGCGTCGGGACTAGACCGGGTGAGCAGTTCTTC.